This T cell receptor beta chain was identified during a study of monozygotic twins with inflammatory bowel disease. This CDR3 is 11 amino acids long. CDR1 SQVTM and CDR2 ANQGSEA come from the germline V gene. Each donor gave about 2.7 ml of peripheral blood. Total RNA input per TCR library was about 3,400 ng. Eight separate reactions per sample yielded the cDNA. TCRdb re-called the 5' RACE reads; every CDR3 protein appears as one record, without DNA. The specimen's table records around 200,000 distinct CDR3 sequences. This clonotype originated in a human donor with ulcerative colitis or Crohn's disease, or a healthy co-twin of an affected twin (not recorded which). The chain combines TRBV29-1 with TRBJ2-1. Source material: blood. The CDR3 is CSVDMIGEQFF.